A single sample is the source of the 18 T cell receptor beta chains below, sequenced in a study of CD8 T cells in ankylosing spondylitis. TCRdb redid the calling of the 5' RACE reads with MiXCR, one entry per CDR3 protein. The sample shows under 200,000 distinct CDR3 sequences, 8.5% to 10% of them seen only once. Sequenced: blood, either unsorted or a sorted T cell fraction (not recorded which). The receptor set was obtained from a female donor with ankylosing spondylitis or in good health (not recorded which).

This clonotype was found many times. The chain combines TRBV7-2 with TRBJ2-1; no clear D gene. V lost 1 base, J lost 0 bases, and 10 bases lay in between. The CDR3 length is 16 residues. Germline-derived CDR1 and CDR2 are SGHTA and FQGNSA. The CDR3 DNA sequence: TGTGCCAGCAGCTTAGAAGGAATTAGCTCCTACAATGAGCAGTTCTTC. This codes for CASSLEGISSYNEQFF.

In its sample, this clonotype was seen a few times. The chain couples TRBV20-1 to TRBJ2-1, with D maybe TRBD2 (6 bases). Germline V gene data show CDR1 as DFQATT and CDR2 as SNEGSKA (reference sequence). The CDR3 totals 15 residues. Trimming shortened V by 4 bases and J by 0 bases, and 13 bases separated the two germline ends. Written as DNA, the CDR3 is TGCAGTGCTAAGGAGGGAGAGATCTCCTACAATGAGCAGTTCTTC. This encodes CSAKEGEISYNEQFF.

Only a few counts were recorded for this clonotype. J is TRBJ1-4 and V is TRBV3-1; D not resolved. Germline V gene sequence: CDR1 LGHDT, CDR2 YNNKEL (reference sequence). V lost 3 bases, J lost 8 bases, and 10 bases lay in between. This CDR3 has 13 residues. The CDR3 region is CASSHGNGEKLFF. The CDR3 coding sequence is TGTGCCAGCAGCCACGGGAACGGGGAAAAACTGTTTTTT.

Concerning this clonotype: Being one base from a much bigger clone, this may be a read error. For the CDR3, the DNA is TGTGCCAGCAGCTCAAGAGCCGGGGAGCTGTTTTTT. Its translation: CASSSRAGELFF. V is TRBV7-6 and J is TRBJ2-2; no firm D call. The CDR3 totals 12 residues. Germline lookup yields CDR1 SGHVS and CDR2 FNYEAQ. V was pared by 4 bases and J by 6 bases, with 6 bases between.

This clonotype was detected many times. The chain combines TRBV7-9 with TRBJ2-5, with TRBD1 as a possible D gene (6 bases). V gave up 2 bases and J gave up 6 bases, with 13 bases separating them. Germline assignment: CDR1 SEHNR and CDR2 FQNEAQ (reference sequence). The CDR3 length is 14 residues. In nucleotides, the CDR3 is TGTGCCAGCAGCTTAAGGCTGGGGGCGAAGACCCAGTACTTC. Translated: CASSLRLGAKTQYF. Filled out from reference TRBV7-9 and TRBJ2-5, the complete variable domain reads DTGVSQNPRHKITKRGQNVTFRCDPISEHNRLYWYRQTLGQGPEFLTYFQNEAQLEKSRLLSDRFSAERPKGSFSTLEIQRTEQGDSAMYLCASSLRLGAKTQYFGPGTRLLVL.

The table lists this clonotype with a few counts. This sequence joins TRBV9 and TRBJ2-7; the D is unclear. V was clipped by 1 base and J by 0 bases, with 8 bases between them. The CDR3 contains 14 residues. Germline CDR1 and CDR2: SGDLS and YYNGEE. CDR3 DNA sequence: TGTGCCAGCAGCGTAAAGGACCGCTCCTACGAGCAGTACTTC. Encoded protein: CASSVKDRSYEQYF.

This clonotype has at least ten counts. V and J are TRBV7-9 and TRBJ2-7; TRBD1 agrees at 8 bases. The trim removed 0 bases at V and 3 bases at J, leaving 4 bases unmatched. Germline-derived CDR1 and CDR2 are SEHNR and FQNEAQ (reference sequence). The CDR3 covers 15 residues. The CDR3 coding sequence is TGTGCCAGCAGCTTAGCCGGGACAGGTTTCTACGAGCAGTACTTC. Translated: CASSLAGTGFYEQYF.

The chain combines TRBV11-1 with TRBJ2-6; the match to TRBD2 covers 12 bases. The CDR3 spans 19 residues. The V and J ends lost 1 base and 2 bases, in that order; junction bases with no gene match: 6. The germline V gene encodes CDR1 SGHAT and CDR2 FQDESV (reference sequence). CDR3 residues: CASSLDGTSGPPGANVLTF. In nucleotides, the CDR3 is TGTGCCAGCAGCTTAGACGGGACTAGCGGGCCGCCTGGGGCCAACGTCCTGACTTTC.

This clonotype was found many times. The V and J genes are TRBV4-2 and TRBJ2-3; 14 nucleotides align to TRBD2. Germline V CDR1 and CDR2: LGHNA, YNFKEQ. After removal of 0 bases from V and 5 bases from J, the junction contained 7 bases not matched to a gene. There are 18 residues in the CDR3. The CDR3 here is CASSQDLPGLAGVDTQYF. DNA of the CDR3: TGTGCCAGCAGCCAAGACCTGCCGGGACTAGCGGGAGTAGATACGCAGTATTTT.

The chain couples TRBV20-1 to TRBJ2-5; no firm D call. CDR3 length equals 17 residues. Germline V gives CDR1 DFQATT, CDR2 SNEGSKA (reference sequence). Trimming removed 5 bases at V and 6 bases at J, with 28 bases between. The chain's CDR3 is CSARTLPSGDPVKTQYF. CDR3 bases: TGCAGTGCTCGTACCCTACCCTCCGGTGACCCTGTCAAGACCCAGTACTTC.

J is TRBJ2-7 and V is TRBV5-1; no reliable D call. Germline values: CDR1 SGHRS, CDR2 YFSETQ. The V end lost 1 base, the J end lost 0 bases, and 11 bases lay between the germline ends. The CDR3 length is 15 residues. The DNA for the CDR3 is TGCGCCAGCAGCTTGAATTATCCTTCCTCCTACGAGCAGTACTTC. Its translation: CASSLNYPSSYEQYF.

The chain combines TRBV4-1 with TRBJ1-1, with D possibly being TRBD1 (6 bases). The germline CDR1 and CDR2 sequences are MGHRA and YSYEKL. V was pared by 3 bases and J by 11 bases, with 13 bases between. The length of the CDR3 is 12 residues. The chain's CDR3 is CASSHAQGDAFF. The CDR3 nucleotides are TGCGCCAGCAGCCATGCACAGGGTGATGCTTTCTTT.

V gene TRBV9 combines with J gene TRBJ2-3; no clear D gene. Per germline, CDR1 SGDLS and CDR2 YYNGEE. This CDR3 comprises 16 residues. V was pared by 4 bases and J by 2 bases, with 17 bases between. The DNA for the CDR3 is TGTGCCAGCAGCTCAGGCCCTAGATGGGACACAGATACGCAGTATTTT. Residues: CASSSGPRWDTDTQYF.

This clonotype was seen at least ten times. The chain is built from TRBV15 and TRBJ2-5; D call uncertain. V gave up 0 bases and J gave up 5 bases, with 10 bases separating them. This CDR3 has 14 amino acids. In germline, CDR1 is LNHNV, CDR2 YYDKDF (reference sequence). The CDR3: CATSRETAPETQYF. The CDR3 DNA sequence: TGTGCCACCAGCAGAGAAACTGCCCCGGAGACCCAGTACTTC.

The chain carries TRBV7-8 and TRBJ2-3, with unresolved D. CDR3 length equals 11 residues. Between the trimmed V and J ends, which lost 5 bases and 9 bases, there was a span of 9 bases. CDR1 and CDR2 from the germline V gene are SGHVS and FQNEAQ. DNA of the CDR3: TGTGCCAGCAGCCCCTCAGGAACGCAGTATTTT. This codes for CASSPSGTQYF.

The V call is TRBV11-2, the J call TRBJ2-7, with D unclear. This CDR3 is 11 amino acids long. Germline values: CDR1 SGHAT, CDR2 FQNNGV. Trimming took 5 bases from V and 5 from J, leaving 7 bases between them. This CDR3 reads CASSPSDEQYF. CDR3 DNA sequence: TGTGCCAGCAGCCCTTCGGACGAGCAGTACTTC.

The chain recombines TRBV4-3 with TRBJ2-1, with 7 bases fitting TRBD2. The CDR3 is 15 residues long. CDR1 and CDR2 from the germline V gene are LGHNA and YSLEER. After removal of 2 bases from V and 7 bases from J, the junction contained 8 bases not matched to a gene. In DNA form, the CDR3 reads TGCGCCAGCAGCCAAAGTGGACTAGTTGCTAATGAGCAGTTCTTC. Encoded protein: CASSQSGLVANEQFF.

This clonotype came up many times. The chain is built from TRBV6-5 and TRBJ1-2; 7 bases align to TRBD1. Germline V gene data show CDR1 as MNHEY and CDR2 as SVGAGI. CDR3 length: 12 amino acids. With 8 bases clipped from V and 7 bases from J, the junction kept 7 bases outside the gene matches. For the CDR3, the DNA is TGTGCCAGCTCACTGCCAGGGGGTGGCTACACCTTC. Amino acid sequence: CASSLPGGGYTF.